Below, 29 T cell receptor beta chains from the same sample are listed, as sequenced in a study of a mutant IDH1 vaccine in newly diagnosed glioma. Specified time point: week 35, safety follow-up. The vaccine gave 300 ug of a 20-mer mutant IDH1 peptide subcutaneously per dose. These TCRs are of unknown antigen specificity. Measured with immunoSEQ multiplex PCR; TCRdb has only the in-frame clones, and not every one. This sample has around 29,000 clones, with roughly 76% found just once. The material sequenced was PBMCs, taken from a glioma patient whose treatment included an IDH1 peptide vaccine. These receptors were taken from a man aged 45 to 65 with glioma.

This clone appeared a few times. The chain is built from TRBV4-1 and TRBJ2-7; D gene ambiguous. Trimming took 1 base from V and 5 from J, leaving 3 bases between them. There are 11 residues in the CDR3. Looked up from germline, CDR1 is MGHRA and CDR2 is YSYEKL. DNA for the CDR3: TGCGCCAGCAGCCAAGGGGACGAGCAGTACTTC. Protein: CASSQGDEQYF.

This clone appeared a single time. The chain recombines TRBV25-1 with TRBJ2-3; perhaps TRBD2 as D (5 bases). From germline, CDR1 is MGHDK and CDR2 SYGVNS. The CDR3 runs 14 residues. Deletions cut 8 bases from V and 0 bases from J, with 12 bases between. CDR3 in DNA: TGTGCCAGCGCTCGGGGTCCGAGCACAGATACGCAGTATTTT. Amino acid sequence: CASARGPSTDTQYF.

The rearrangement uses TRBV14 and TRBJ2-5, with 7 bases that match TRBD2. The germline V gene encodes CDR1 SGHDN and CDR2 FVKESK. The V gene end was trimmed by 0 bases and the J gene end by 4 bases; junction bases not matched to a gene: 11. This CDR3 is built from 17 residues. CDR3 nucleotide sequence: TGTGCCAGCAGCCAAGAGAGGGAGGGTGACTGGATAGAGACCCAGTACTTC. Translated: CASSQEREGDWIETQYF.

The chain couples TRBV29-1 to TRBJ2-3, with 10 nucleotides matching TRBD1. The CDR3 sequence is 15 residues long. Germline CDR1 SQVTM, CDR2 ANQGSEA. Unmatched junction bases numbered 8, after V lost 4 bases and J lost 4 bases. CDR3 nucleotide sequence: TGCAGCGTTGTATATCGACAGGGGGCATCAGATACGCAGTATTTT. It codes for CSVVYRQGASDTQYF.

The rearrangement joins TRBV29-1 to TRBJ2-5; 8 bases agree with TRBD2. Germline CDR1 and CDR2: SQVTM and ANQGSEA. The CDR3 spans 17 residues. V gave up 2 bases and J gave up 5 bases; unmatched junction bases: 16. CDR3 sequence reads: CSVEWATSVYFLETQYF. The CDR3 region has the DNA TGCAGCGTTGAATGGGCGACTAGCGTTTACTTTCTTGAGACCCAGTACTTC.

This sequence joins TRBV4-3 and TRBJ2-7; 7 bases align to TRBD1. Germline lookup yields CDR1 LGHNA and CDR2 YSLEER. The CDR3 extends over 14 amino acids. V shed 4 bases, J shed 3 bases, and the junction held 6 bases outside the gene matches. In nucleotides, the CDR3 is TGCGCCAGCAGCCCCGACAGGGAAGTCTACGAGCAGTACTTC. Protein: CASSPDREVYEQYF.

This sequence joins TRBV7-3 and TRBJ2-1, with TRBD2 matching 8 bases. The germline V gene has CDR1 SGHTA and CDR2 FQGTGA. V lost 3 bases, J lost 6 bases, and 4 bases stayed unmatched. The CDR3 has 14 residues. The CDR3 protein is CASSFTGGANEQFF. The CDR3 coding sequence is TGTGCCAGCAGCTTCACCGGGGGGGCCAATGAGCAGTTCTTC.

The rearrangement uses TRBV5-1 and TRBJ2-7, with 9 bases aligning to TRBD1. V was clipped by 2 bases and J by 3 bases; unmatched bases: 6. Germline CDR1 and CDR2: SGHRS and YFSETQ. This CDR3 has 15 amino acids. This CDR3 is CASSFGTGTGYEQYF. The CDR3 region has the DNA TGCGCCAGCAGCTTTGGGACAGGGACGGGCTACGAGCAGTACTTC.

The CDR3 loop is CASGGTGSYEQYF. CDR3 DNA: TGTGCCAGCGGCGGGACAGGGTCCTACGAGCAGTACTTC. The V call is TRBV6-4, the J call TRBJ2-7; 9 bases agree with TRBD1. The V segment lost 8 bases and the J segment 1 base; nucleotides outside the gene matches: 3. Germline values: CDR1 MRHNA, CDR2 SNTAGT. The CDR3 sequence is 13 residues long.

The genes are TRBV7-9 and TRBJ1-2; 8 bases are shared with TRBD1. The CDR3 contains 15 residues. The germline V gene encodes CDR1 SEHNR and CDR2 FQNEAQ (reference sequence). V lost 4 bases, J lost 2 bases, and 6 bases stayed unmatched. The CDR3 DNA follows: TGTGCCAGCAGCTCGTCCGGACAGGGAAACTATGGCTACACCTTC. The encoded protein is CASSSSGQGNYGYTF.

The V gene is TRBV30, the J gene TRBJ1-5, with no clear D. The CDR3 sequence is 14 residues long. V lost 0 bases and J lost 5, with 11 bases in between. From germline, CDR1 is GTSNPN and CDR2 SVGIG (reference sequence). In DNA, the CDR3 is TGTGCCTGGAGTGTACTGGCAGGTGATCAGCCCCAGCATTTT. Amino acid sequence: CAWSVLAGDQPQHF.

CDR3 sequence: CASSDGTGPTDTQYF. In DNA, the CDR3 is TGCGCCAGCAGCGACGGGACAGGGCCCACAGATACGCAGTATTTT. The chain is built from TRBV5-1 and TRBJ2-3; 9 bases agree with TRBD1. Trimming at V came to 4 bases and at J to 2 bases, leaving 5 bases not matched to a gene. This CDR3 is built from 15 residues. Looked up from germline, CDR1 is SGHRS and CDR2 is YFSETQ.

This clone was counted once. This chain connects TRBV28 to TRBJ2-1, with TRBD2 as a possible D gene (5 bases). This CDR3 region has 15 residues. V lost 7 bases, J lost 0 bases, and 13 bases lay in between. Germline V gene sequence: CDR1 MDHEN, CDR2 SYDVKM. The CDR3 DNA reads TGTGCCAGCACCTCGTCGGCGGGCTCCTACAATGAGCAGTTCTTC. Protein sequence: CASTSSAGSYNEQFF.

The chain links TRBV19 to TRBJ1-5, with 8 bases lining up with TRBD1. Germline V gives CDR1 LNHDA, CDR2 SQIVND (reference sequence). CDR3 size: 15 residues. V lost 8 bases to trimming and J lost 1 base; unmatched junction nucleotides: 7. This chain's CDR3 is CASHRGYGSNQPQHF. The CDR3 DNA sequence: TGTGCCAGTCACAGGGGGTATGGGAGCAATCAGCCCCAGCATTTT.

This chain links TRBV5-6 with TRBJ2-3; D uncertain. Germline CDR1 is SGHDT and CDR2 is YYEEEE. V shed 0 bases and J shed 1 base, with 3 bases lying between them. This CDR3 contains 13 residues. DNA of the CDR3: TGTGCCAGCAGCTTGGTTGGCACAGATACGCAGTATTTT. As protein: CASSLVGTDTQYF.

This CDR3 reads CASSLRAADTQYF. The CDR3 nucleotides read TGCGCCAGCAGCTTGAGGGCCGCGGATACGCAGTATTTT. The chain links TRBV5-1 to TRBJ2-3; D gene unclear. Germline V CDR1 and CDR2: SGHRS, YFSETQ. Trimming removed 1 base at V and 6 bases at J, with 9 bases between. The CDR3 has 13 amino acids.

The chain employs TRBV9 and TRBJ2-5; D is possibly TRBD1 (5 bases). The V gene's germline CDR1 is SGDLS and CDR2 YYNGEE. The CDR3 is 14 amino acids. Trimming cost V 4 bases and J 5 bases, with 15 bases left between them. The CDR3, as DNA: TGTGCCAGCAGCCCAGGGTATACAAGCGAGACCCAGTACTTC. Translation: CASSPGYTSETQYF.

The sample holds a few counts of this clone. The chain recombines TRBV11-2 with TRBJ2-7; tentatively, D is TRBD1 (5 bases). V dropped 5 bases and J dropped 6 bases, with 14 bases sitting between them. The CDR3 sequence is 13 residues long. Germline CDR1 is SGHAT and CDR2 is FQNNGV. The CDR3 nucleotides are TGTGCCAGCAGCACACCCAGGGTCTCCGAGCAGTACTTC. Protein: CASSTPRVSEQYF. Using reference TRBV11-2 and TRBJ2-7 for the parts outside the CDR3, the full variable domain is EAGVAQSPRYKIIEKRQSVAFWCNPISGHATLYWYQQILGQGPKLLIQFQNNGVVDDSQLPKDRFSAERLKGVDSTLKIQPAKLEDSAVYLCASSTPRVSEQYFGPGTRLTVT.

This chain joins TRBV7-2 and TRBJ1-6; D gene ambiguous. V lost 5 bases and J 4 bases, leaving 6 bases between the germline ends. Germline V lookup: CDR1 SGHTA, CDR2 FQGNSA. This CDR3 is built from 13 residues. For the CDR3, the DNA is TGTGCCAGCAGCCCCCCTTATAATTCACCCCTCCACTTT. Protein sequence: CASSPPYNSPLHF.

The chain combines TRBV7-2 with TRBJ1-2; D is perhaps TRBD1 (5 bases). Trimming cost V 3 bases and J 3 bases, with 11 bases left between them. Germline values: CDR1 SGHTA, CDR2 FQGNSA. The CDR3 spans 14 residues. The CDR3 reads CASSFQGSDYGYTF. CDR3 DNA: TGTGCCAGCAGCTTTCAGGGCAGCGACTATGGCTACACCTTC.

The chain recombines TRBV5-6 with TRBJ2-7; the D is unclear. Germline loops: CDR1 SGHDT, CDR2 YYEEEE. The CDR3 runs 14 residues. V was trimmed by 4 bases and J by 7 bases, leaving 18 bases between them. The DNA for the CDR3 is TGTGCCAGCAGCCCCGGAACGGGTTCTTTGGAGCAGTACTTC. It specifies CASSPGTGSLEQYF.

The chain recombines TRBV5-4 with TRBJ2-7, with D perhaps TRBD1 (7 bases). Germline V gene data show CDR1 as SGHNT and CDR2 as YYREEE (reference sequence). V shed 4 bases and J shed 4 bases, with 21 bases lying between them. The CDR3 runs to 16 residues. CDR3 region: CASSTNGAGGLYEQYF. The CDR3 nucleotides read TGTGCCAGCAGCACAAATGGGGCAGGGGGGTTATACGAGCAGTACTTC.

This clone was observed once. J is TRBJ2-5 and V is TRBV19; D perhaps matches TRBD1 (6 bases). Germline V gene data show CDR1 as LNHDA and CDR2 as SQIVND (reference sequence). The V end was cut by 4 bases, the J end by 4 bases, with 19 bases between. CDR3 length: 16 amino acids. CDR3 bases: TGTGCCAGTAGTACCGGCGGAGATCTCAGGGGAGAGACCCAGTACTTC. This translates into CASSTGGDLRGETQYF.

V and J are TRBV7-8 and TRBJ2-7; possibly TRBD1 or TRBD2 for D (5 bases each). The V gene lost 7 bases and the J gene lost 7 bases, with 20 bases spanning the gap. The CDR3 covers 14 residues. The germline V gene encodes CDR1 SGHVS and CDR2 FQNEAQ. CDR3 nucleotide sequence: TGTGCCAGCATCTCACCGGACGGGACGAGTGAGCAGTACTTC. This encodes CASISPDGTSEQYF.

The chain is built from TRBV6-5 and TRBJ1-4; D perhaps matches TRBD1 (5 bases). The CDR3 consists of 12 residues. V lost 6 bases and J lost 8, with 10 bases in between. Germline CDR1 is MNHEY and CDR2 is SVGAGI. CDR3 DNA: TGTGCCAGCAGGCAGGGACGGGAAAAACTGTTTTTT. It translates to CASRQGREKLFF.

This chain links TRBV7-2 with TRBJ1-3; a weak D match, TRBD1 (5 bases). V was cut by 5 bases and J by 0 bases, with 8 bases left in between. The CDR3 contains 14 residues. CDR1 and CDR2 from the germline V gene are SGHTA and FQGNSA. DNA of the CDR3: TGTGCCAGCAGCGGGGGGGTCTCTGGAAACACCATATATTTT. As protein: CASSGGVSGNTIYF.

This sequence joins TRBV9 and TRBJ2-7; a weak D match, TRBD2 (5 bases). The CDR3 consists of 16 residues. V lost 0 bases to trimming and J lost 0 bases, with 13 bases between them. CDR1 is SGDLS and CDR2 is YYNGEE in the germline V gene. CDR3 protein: CASSVDASRSSYEQYF. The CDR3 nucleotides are TGTGCCAGCAGCGTAGACGCTAGCCGAAGCTCCTACGAGCAGTACTTC.

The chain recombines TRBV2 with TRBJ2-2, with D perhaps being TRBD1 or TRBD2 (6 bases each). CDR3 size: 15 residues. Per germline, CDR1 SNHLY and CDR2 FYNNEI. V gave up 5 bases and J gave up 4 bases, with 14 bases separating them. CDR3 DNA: TGTGCCAGCAGTTTAGCGGAGGGGGGCACCGGGGAGCTGTTTTTT. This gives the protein CASSLAEGGTGELFF.

Here the CDR3 reads CASSPPDRGTGTQYF. The CDR3 DNA is TGTGCCAGCTCACCTCCGGACAGGGGGACGGGAACCCAGTACTTC. The chain has TRBV18 and TRBJ2-5; 10 bases are a match to TRBD1. Trimming cost V 3 bases and J 8 bases; bases outside gene matches: 9. The CDR3 loop spans 15 amino acids. Looked up from germline, CDR1 is KGHSH and CDR2 is LQKENI.